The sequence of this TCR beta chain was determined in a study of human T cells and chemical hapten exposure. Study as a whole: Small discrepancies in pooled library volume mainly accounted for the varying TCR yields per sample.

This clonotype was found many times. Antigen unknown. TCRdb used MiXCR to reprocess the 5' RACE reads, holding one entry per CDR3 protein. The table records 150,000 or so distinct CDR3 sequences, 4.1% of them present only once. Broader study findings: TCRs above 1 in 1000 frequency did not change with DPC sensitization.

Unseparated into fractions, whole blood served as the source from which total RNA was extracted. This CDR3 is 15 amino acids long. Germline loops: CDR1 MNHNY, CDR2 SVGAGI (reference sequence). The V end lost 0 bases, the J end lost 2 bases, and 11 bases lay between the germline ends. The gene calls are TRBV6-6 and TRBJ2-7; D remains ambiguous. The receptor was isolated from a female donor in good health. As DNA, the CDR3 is TGTGCCAGCAGTTACTCGACCGGCCGCACCTACGAGCAGTACTTC. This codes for CASSYSTGRTYEQYF.